A single T cell receptor (beta chain) is shown here with its context. Its specificity is not known. The data are from a study of CD8+ T cells in alopecia areata. The wider study: Twice daily, treated patients received 5 to 10 mg of oral tofacitinib. The study's findings and limits: It was lesional scalp, especially alopecia totalis/universalis, that showed higher clonality than normal scalp.

RNA extraction was followed by reverse transcription into cDNA, which acted as the sequencing template. Clones were sequenced by immunoSEQ multiplex PCR, and TCRdb holds only the in-frame ones, with some missing. The sample has more than 150,000 clones; 59% are singletons. CDR3 length: 13 amino acids. Trimming left V 0 bases short and J 4 bases short, with 9 bases between. Germline-derived CDR1 and CDR2 are GTSNPN and SVGIG (reference sequence). This chain links TRBV30 with TRBJ2-5; tentative D call: TRBD2 (5 bases). This material consisted of CD4+ T cells sorted from blood, taken at week 0. The source is a human donor with alopecia areata. CDR3 amino acids: CAWSVLGIETQYF. In DNA form, the CDR3 reads TGTGCCTGGAGTGTACTAGGGATAGAGACCCAGTACTTC.